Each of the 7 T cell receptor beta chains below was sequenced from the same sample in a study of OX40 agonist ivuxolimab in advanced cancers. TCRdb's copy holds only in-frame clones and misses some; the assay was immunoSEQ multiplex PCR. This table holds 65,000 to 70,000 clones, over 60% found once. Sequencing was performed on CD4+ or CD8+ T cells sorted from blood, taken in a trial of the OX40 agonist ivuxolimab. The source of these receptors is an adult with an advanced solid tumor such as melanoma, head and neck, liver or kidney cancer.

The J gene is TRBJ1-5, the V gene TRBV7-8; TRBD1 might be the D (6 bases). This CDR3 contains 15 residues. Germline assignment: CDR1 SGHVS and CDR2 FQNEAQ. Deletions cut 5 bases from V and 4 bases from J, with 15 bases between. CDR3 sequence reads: CASSRDRWGNQPQHF. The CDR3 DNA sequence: TGTGCCAGCAGCCGTGACAGGTGGGGGAATCAGCCCCAGCATTTT.

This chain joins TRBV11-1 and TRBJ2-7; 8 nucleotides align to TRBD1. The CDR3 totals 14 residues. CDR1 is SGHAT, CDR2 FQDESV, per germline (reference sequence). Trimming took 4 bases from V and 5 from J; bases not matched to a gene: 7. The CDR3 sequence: CASSSPGQGDEQYF. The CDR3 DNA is TGTGCCAGCAGCTCCCCTGGACAGGGCGACGAGCAGTACTTC.

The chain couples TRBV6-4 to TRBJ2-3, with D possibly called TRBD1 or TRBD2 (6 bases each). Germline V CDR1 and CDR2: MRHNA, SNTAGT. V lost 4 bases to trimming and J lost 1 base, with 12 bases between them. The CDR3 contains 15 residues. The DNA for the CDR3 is TGTGCCAGCAGTGCCCTCGGGGGCGGCACAGATACGCAGTATTTT. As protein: CASSALGGGTDTQYF.

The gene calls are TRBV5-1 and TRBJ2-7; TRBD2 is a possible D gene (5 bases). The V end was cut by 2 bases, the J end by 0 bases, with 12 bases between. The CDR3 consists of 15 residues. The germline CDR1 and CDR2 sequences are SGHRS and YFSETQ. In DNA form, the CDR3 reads TGCGCCAGCAGCTTTTCAAGCGGCCTCTCCTACGAGCAGTACTTC. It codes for CASSFSSGLSYEQYF.

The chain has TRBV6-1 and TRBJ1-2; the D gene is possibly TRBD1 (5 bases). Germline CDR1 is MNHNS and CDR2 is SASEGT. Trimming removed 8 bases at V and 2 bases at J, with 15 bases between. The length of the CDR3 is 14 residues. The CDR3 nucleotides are TGTGCCAGCCGGGTTGTGGGACGCAACTATGGCTACACCTTC. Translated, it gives CASRVVGRNYGYTF.

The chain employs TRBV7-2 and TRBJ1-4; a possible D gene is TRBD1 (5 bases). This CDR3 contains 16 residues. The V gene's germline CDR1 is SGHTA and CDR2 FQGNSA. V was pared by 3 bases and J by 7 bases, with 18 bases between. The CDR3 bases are TGTGCCAGCAGCTTCCCCGGGGGGACCGCGTTTGAAAAACTGTTTTTT. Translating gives CASSFPGGTAFEKLFF.

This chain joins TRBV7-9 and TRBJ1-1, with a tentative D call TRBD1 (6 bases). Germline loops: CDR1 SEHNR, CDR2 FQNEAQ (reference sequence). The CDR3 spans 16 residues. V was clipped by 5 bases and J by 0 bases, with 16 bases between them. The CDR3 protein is CASSPRGGDMNTEAFF. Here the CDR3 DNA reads TGTGCCAGCAGCCCCAGGGGAGGCGATATGAACACTGAAGCTTTCTTT.